A single TCR beta chain is shown here with its context. Antigen unknown. At one end, the junction sequence differs from germline, possibly due to a read error. The data originate from a study of cytomegalovirus exposure and HLA in healthy donors. Study as a whole: Within the Caucasian-associated ancestry cluster were 65% to 85% of the 350 to 400 genotyped donors.

Study results and limitations: Per published reports, the classifier diagnosed cytomegalovirus status with high specificity and sensitivity. Indistinguishable V segments such as TRBV6-2 and TRBV6-3 were excluded.

PCR primers comprised 60 Vbeta and 13 Jbeta primers. Here immunoSEQ multiplex PCR was the method, and the copy in TCRdb shows in-frame clones only, minus some. This sample has some 140,000 clones; 76% occur once, and the top ten carry around 1.8%. CDR1 is SGHTS, CDR2 YDEGEE, per germline. CDR3 length: 13 amino acids. Sequencing was performed on PBMCs. This sequence joins TRBV5-8 and TRBJ2-7; D is perhaps TRBD1 (6 bases). The receptor's source is a female donor in good health and CMV-seropositive. The CDR3 sequence: CAGSLDRTYEQYF. The CDR3 DNA reads TGTGCCGGCAGCTTGGACAGAACCTACGAGCAGTACTTC.